The source of this T cell receptor (beta chain) is a study of CD8+ T cells in alopecia areata listed by TCRdb under 2018. Concerning the study at large: Treated patients were enrolled in an open-label pilot trial of oral tofacitinib, 5 to 10 mg twice daily, for moderate-to-severe alopecia areata. High-throughput TCRbeta sequencing was used to examine T cell clonal expansion in alopecia areata in both the C3H/HeJ mouse model and human patients. The RNA source kit depended on sample type: the PAXgene miRNA kit for fixed scalp, the miRNeasy kit for PBMCs, and the RNeasy kit for mouse skin. Amplification of TCRbeta CDR3 regions was done by immunoSEQ multiplex PCR using 35 Vbeta forward primers and 13 Jbeta reverse primers. Patients on tofacitinib were biopsied at baseline and after 4 and 24 weeks of treatment, and several of the patients also had a later scalp biopsy. The SALT score, which quantifies the percentage of affected scalp surface area, was used to measure disease severity in treated patients. In humans, TCRbeta sequencing was performed on scalp tissue and on sorted CD4+ and CD8+ peripheral blood T cells from healthy controls and from patients with patchy or totalis/universalis alopecia areata. Tofacitinib was given for 6 to 18 months, followed by 6 months of follow-up off drug to assess delayed response and recurrence. Scalp clonality was compared across normal scalp (n=4), patchy alopecia areata scalp (n=8), and alopecia totalis/universalis scalp (n=8).

Results the study describes overall, beyond this receptor: Many expanded lesional clones persisted in scalp and blood during tofacitinib treatment, which may partly explain relapse after stopping treatment. Shared TCR sequences between patients were less evident than in mice, which may be partly attributable to HLA diversity in the patient population. Compared with normal scalp, lesional scalp, particularly in alopecia totalis/universalis, had higher clonality and more expanded CD8+ clones, which suggests antigenic drive. Tofacitinib significantly decreased scalp clonality and the number of expanded CD8+ clones among the top 100 scalp clones. The treated cohort was small, with a single nonresponder, so links between baseline CD8+ expansion and response need larger studies. Unlike mouse skin, which is dominated by gammadelta T cells, normal human skin has resident alphabeta T cells that are also sequenced, and this complicates analysis of the scalp TCR repertoire.

As for this clone: Which antigen it targets is not known. Base qualities are missing; no much larger clone stands one base away.

Receptor amplification or capture employed the immunoSEQ multiplex PCR assay. RNA was extracted from all samples and reverse transcribed into cDNA as template for TCR sequencing. SuperScript III was used to make first-strand cDNA, primed with a 2:1 mix of oligo-dT and random hexamers. A synthetic immune receptor repertoire was used to measure amplification bias, and any remaining bias was corrected computationally. For the original study's pipeline: Raw reads were preprocessed to remove errors, and CDR3 was defined by IMGT conventions from the conserved cysteine to phenylalanine. Clonality was computed as 1 minus the Shannon entropy, with the entropy normalized by log2 of the number of productive unique TCRs. Whether each scalp clone was CD4 or CD8 was inferred by checking scalp TCRbeta sequences against the CD4 and CD8 repertoires from sorted blood. The table comes from immuneACCESS by way of TCRdb, which keeps in-frame sequences with V and J called. Part of the clones is missing from these tables; in studies checked, under half for an unresolved V gene and the rest for unknown reasons. V and J calls and clone size are those listed in that table; D and trimming were worked out from the DNA. The sample includes a few hundred thousand clones, with 66% observed a single time. Around 1.3% of the sample is held by the ten biggest clonotypes.

This sample's treatment or condition label indicates: oral pan-JAK inhibitor, 5-10 mg twice daily. Lesional scalp punch biopsies and peripheral blood were obtained from alopecia areata patients. After PBMCs were isolated by density centrifugation and stained for CD3, CD4 and CD8, a FACSAria was used to sort CD4+ and CD8+ T cells. Trimming takes 1 base from V and 0 bases from J, and the germline ends sit 10 bases apart. From cysteine to phenylalanine, the CDR3 is 17 amino acids long. The kept DNA is CDR3 alone, 51 bases in frame from the first base. CDR1 and CDR2, per the germline V gene, are LGHNA and YSLEER.

The sample here was CD4+ T cells sorted from blood, taken around week 42, from a patient treated with tofacitinib. The chain couples TRBV4-3 to TRBJ2-6; a confident D gene designation cannot be given. This TCR derives from a human donor with alopecia areata. At the DNA level, the sequence is TGCGCCAGCAGCCAAGCTTGGGTAACCTCTGGGGCCAACGTCCTGACTTTC. Its protein reads: CASSQAWVTSGANVLTF.